This T cell receptor (beta chain) was recovered during a study of cytomegalovirus exposure and HLA in healthy donors. General observations from the study: Within the approximately 130 validation repertoires, first-cohort TCR clusters tended to co-occur, according to a later analysis. Most TCR sequences proved rare, with some public TCRs found in many donors.

In the case of this clone: The antigen is unknown.

V shed 5 bases, J shed 6 bases, and the junction held 13 bases outside the gene matches. Per the germline V gene, CDR1 is SGHVS and CDR2 is FNYEAQ. The CDR3 spans 16 residues. The method was immunoSEQ multiplex PCR; TCRdb's version includes in-frame clones alone and lacks a portion of them. The table shows 300,000 or so clones, with approximately 91% occurring only once. The V call is TRBV7-6, the J call TRBJ1-1, with 9 bases matching TRBD1. Material for sequencing was PBMCs. This TCR was recovered from a man under 40 in good health and CMV-seronegative. CDR3 bases: TGTGCCAGCAGCCCGGGACAGGGACTAAAGAGAGCTGAAGCTTTCTTT. Translated: CASSPGQGLKRAEAFF.